This T cell receptor beta chain comes out of a study of chemoradiotherapy in HPV16-positive cancers. Study summary: Functional T-cell assays on two HPV16-positive patients' cells defined candidate HPV-specific clones and common TCR motifs.

TCRdb's copy holds only in-frame clones and misses some; the assay was immunoSEQ multiplex PCR. The sample lists approximately 8,500 clones; over 65% were seen once. Germline CDR1 is SGHRS and CDR2 is YFSETQ. The CDR3 covers 17 residues. V was pared by 0 bases and J by 3 bases, with 13 bases between. This clone was observed once. This chain connects TRBV5-1 to TRBJ2-6; tentatively, D is TRBD1 or TRBD2 (6 bases each). Sampling was done from a patient who underwent chemoradiotherapy. This sequence originates from a human donor with HPV-associated anogenital cancer. CDR3: CASSLERGAGGANVLTF. DNA of the CDR3: TGCGCCAGCAGCTTGGAAAGGGGGGCGGGTGGGGCCAACGTCCTGACTTTC.